This T cell receptor (beta chain) derives from a study of beta chain features in type 1 diabetes. Expressed TCRB transcripts were sequenced because the isolated RNA had all been reverse transcribed beforehand. The protocol was immunoSEQ multiplex PCR, while the TCRdb copy is restricted to in-frame clones and leaves out a portion. The sample has approximately 250,000 clones; roughly a tenth are singletons. The table lists this clone with a few counts. Its antigen is as yet unknown. Points from the study as a whole: Type 1 diabetes patients showed a moderate but significant shortening of TCRB CDR3s in all four CD4+ subsets.

Germline values: CDR1 SGHRS, CDR2 YFSETQ. Trimming left V 1 base short and J 5 bases short, with 22 bases between. The length of the CDR3 is 17 residues. The gene calls are TRBV5-1 and TRBJ2-7, with a tentative D call TRBD1 (6 bases). Source material: naive CD4+ T cells from blood. The sequence came from a man aged 30 to 39 with type 1 diabetes. CDR3 sequence reads: CASSLRINRDPRDEQYF. CDR3 nucleotides: TGCGCCAGCAGCTTGCGGATCAACAGGGACCCCCGCGACGAGCAGTACTTC.